The 5 T cell receptor beta chains listed next were all sequenced from one sample in a study of blood T cell repertoires in COVID-19. Some clones are missing from TCRdb's copy, which holds only in-frame ones; the method was immunoSEQ multiplex PCR. The sample holds 300,000 to 500,000 clones, approximately 91% seen once. Sequencing used PBMCs or T cells enriched from blood (not recorded which). These receptors were collected from a woman in her 40s with acute COVID-19.

The rearrangement links TRBV5-1 to TRBJ2-7; the match to TRBD2 covers 12 bases. CDR1 is SGHRS and CDR2 is YFSETQ in the germline V gene. This CDR3 is 15 amino acids long. Losses at the gene ends were 4 bases for V and 8 bases for J; bases not matched to a gene: 10. In DNA, the CDR3 is TGCGCCAGCAGCCAGGCTAGCGGGGGGGCAGATCAGCAGTACTTC. It is translated as CASSQASGGADQQYF.

DNA of the CDR3: TGTGCCAGCAGTGATCAGACTAGCGGTAATTCCTACGAGCAGTACTTC. Its translation is CASSDQTSGNSYEQYF. The rearrangement uses TRBV25-1 and TRBJ2-7, with 9 bases that match TRBD2. The germline V gene encodes CDR1 MGHDK and CDR2 SYGVNS. This CDR3 is 16 amino acids long. The ends lost 3 bases at V and 1 base at J; junction bases unmatched: 7.

This clone was seen a single time. This chain uses TRBV4-1 with TRBJ2-3, with D possibly being TRBD1 (5 bases). Trimming took off 1 base at V and 5 bases at J, with 7 bases between the two ends. CDR1 is MGHRA and CDR2 is YSYEKL in the germline V gene. The CDR3 totals 13 residues. The CDR3 protein is CASSQAQGDTQYF. CDR3 bases: TGCGCCAGCAGCCAAGCGCAGGGAGATACGCAGTATTTT.

The chain is built from TRBV12-3 or TRBV12-4 and TRBJ2-1; 10 bases are shared with TRBD1. V was pared by 3 bases and J by 10 bases, with 0 bases of the junction left unmatched. This CDR3 is 12 amino acids long. The CDR3 sequence is CASSLGQGEQFF. The CDR3 coding sequence is TGTGCCAGCAGTTTGGGACAGGGGGAGCAGTTCTTC.

The rearrangement links TRBV20-1 to TRBJ1-2; 7 nucleotides agree with TRBD1. V lost 6 bases to trimming and J lost 8 bases; unmatched junction nucleotides: 6. Looked up from germline, CDR1 is DFQATT and CDR2 is SNEGSKA (reference sequence). This CDR3 is built from 11 residues. The CDR3 DNA reads as TGCAGTGCCACCCGGACAGGAGGCTACACCTTC. Its translation is CSATRTGGYTF.